Below, one T cell receptor beta chain is given with its context. The data are from a study of blood T cell repertoires in COVID-19. About the study: From the United States, Italy and Spain came samples of acute and convalescent COVID-19.

Using immunoSEQ multiplex PCR, the repertoire was profiled, and TCRdb retains in-frame clones only, with some absent. This table has about 170,000 clones, around four fifths appearing once. The CDR3 is 15 residues long. CDR1 is KGHSH, CDR2 LQKENI, per germline. V lost 0 bases and J lost 4, with 7 bases in between. This rearrangement joins TRBV18 to TRBJ2-6, with D perhaps matching TRBD2 (6 bases). This TCR came from a woman at least 80 years old with COVID-19, enrolled during active disease. Sequences were obtained from peripheral blood. This CDR3 reads CASSPPGRGANVLTF. DNA of the CDR3: TGTGCCAGCTCACCACCTGGGAGGGGGGCCAACGTCCTGACTTTC.